The rows below give T cell receptor beta chains drawn from one sample of a study of vaccination effects on CD4 cells after COVID-19. Data came from immunoSEQ multiplex PCR; TCRdb stores just in-frame clones and leaves some out. Among about 41,000 clones, roughly 70% were seen once, and the ten largest hold roughly 24%. Antigens of these TCRs are unknown. Sequencing was performed on CD4+ T cells from PBMCs cultured with HCoV-OC43 spike peptides, taken before COVID-19 vaccination. These receptors all come from a human donor who received a COVID-19 vaccine. Each CDR3 is given with its conserved first and last residue. The order of the fields is V gene, CDR3 protein.

TRBV5-6,CASSWMKNTEAFF
TRBV5-1,CASSPGTASRAYEQYF
TRBV9,CASSVGTTRRTGELFF
TRBV7-9,CASSSQQGVVEKLFF
TRBV3-1/TRBV3-2,CASSQDKGSSYNEQFF
TRBV11-1,CASSQRDYYEQYF
TRBV5-1,CASSLGGGLSSSDTQYF
TRBV7-2,CASGLRHPGELFF
TRBV29-1,CSAIPTGKTGELFF
TRBV30,CAWRGGTSTDTQYF
TRBV7-8,CASSPAPAGARANYGYTF
TRBV25-1,CASSDWAPNTEAFF
TRBV4-1,CASSRSRQETQYF
TRBV10-3,CAISPTAPGDTIYF
TRBV5-4,CASSLVSGGAGDTQYF
TRBV7-8,CASSFGKGPGTEAFF
TRBV10-3,CAIRIDSGGNNSPLHF
TRBV6-5,CASKTSPLYEQYF
TRBV9,CASSADLGGHNEQFF
TRBV30,CAWSPGTGYNQPQHF
TRBV10-3,CAISGRDSPLHF
TRBV5-8,CASSRGAKNTEAFF
TRBV7-9,CASSLGQSSTDTQYF
TRBV28,CASSLWTGQETQYF